The 32 T cell receptor beta chains below all came from one sample that was sequenced in a study of CD8+ T cells in alopecia areata (dated by TCRdb to 2016 to 2018). The method was the immunoSEQ multiplex PCR assay. RNA was extracted from all samples and reverse transcribed into cDNA, which served as template for TCR sequencing. This immuneACCESS table, as held by TCRdb, lists in-frame sequences with V and J called but not all clones. Of the missing ones, under half trace to an unresolved V gene in checked studies; the others have no known cause. This sample gives about 70,000 clones in total; 29% of them show up just once. The ten largest clonotypes hold about 16% of the sample. The label giving this sample's time point can be read as: roughly 27 days on oral tofacitinib. Sample treatment or condition, as interpreted from the label and publication: oral pan-JAK inhibitor, 5-10 mg twice daily. Sequencing used CD8+ T cells sorted from blood, obtained at week 4, from a patient treated with tofacitinib. These receptors were collected from a human donor with alopecia areata.

J is TRBJ2-1 and V is TRBV29-1; 14 bases fit TRBD2. The V segment lost 6 bases and the J segment 8 bases; nucleotides outside the gene matches: 9. Germline-derived CDR1 and CDR2 are SQVTM and ANQGSEA. This CDR3 is 15 amino acids long. The DNA for the CDR3 is TGCAGCGTATCAACCGGGACTAGCGGGAGCGATGAGCAGTTCTTC. It codes for CSVSTGTSGSDEQFF.

Only a few counts were recorded for this clone. This sequence joins TRBV29-1 and TRBJ2-2; 10 bases align to TRBD2. CDR3 length: 15 residues. Trimming at V came to 4 bases and at J to 7 bases, leaving 9 bases not matched to a gene. The germline V gene has CDR1 SQVTM and CDR2 ANQGSEA. CDR3 nucleotide sequence: TGCAGCGTTGTGACTAGCGGGTATCCGGGCGGGGAGCTGTTTTTT. As protein: CSVVTSGYPGGELFF.

This clone occurred a few times. This same CDR3 is encoded by further DNA sequences in the sample. The CDR3 spells CSVEGGVPYEQYF. DNA for the CDR3: TGCAGCGTTGAGGGGGGAGTGCCCTACGAGCAGTACTTC. This rearrangement joins TRBV29-1 to TRBJ2-7; tentative D call: TRBD2 (6 bases). The CDR3 is made up of 13 amino acids. Trimming removed 3 bases at V and 2 bases at J, with 11 bases between. The germline V gene has CDR1 SQVTM and CDR2 ANQGSEA.

The chain recombines TRBV30 with TRBJ2-7; 11 nucleotides agree with TRBD2. After removal of 3 bases from V and 2 bases from J, the junction contained 0 bases not matched to a gene. Germline CDR1 GTSNPN, CDR2 SVGIG (reference sequence). There are 13 residues in the CDR3. CDR3 loop: CAWRTSGAYEQYF. CDR3 DNA sequence: TGTGCCTGGAGGACTAGCGGGGCCTACGAGCAGTACTTC. The full variable domain, with the rest looked up from reference TRBV30 and TRBJ2-7, is SQTIHQWPATLVQPVGSPLSLECTVEGTSNPNLYWYRQAAGRGLQLLFYSVGIGQISSEVPQNLSASRPQDRQFILSSKKLLLSDSGFYLCAWRTSGAYEQYFGPGTRLTVT.

Relative to its sample, this clone is medium-sized. The V and J genes are TRBV5-5 and TRBJ1-2, with 7 bases matching TRBD1. The V and J ends lost 4 bases and 5 bases, in that order; junction bases with no gene match: 11. Germline V gives CDR1 SGHKS, CDR2 YYEKEE (reference sequence). The CDR3 contains 15 residues. CDR3 nucleotides: TGTGCCAGCAGCCCAACATCGGGACAGAAATATGGCTACACCTTC. Its translation is CASSPTSGQKYGYTF.

The chain has TRBV2 and TRBJ2-1, with D unresolved. CDR1 SNHLY and CDR2 FYNNEI come from the germline V gene. With 3 bases removed from V and 8 bases from J, the gap between germline ends came to 14 bases. The CDR3 is made up of 14 amino acids. The CDR3 region has the DNA TGTGCCAGCAGTGAGCACCCTAGAGGCGATGAGCAGTTCTTC. Encoded protein: CASSEHPRGDEQFF.

The chain carries TRBV2 and TRBJ2-1; 12 bases fit TRBD2. Trimming at V came to 6 bases and at J to 4 bases, leaving 4 bases not matched to a gene. CDR3 length: 15 residues. CDR1 and CDR2 from the germline V gene are SNHLY and FYNNEI. The CDR3 loop is CASSQGLAGYNEQFF. In DNA, the CDR3 is TGTGCCAGCAGCCAAGGACTAGCGGGATACAATGAGCAGTTCTTC.

This clone was detected a few times. CDR3 sequence: CASSAGQGVNYGYTF. CDR3 DNA sequence: TGCGCCAGCAGCGCGGGACAGGGGGTTAACTATGGCTACACCTTC. The rearrangement uses TRBV5-1 and TRBJ1-2; 11 bases fit TRBD1. With V trimmed by 4 bases and J by 1 base, 3 bases remained unmatched. Per germline, CDR1 SGHRS and CDR2 YFSETQ. This CDR3 spans 15 amino acids.

This chain connects TRBV7-9 to TRBJ2-7; TRBD2 aligns across 7 bases. This CDR3 is built from 15 residues. J gave up 0 bases and V 5 bases, and 7 bases lay outside the gene matches. The germline V gene has CDR1 SEHNR and CDR2 FQNEAQ (reference sequence). This chain's CDR3 is CASSLGERGSYEQYF. Here the CDR3 DNA reads TGTGCCAGCAGCCTAGGAGAGCGGGGCTCCTACGAGCAGTACTTC.

This clone was detected only a few times. The chain carries TRBV9 and TRBJ1-2; 8 nucleotides agree with TRBD1. The germline CDR1 and CDR2 sequences are SGDLS and YYNGEE. The CDR3 length is 14 residues. V shed 7 bases and J 8 bases; nucleotides not matched to a gene: 13. CDR3 DNA sequence: TGTGCCAGCCACGGACAGGGCGGCCAAAGGGGCTACACCTTC. This codes for CASHGQGGQRGYTF. Full variable domain (missing parts from reference TRBV9 and TRBJ1-2): DSGVTQTPKHLITATGQRVTLRCSPRSGDLSVYWYQQSLDQGLQFLIQYYNGEERAKGNILERFSAQQFPDLHSELNLSSLELGDSALYFCASHGQGGQRGYTFGSGTRLTVV.

This clone was detected a few times. The chain employs TRBV19 and TRBJ1-1, with a tentative D call TRBD1 (5 bases). Per germline, CDR1 LNHDA and CDR2 SQIVND (reference sequence). The V end was cut by 8 bases, the J end by 5 bases, with 21 bases between. The CDR3 length is 15 residues. CDR3 in amino acids: CASDLAGTGMTEAFF. CDR3 DNA sequence: TGTGCCAGTGATTTGGCAGGGACGGGGATGACTGAAGCTTTCTTT.

The J gene is TRBJ2-1, the V gene TRBV5-4, with 12 nucleotides matching TRBD2. Germline CDR1 and CDR2: SGHNT and YYREEE (reference sequence). The CDR3 runs 16 residues. The trim removed 4 bases at V and 8 bases at J, leaving 10 bases unmatched. The CDR3 sequence: CASSTRLAGVSYEQFF. The CDR3 bases are TGTGCCAGCAGCACTCGACTAGCGGGAGTGTCGTATGAGCAGTTCTTC.

This chain joins TRBV29-1 and TRBJ2-3; D is unresolved. V dropped 0 bases and J dropped 2 bases, with 12 bases sitting between them. There are 15 residues in the CDR3. Germline V CDR1 and CDR2: SQVTM, ANQGSEA. The CDR3 DNA is TGCAGCGTTGAAGATCTGCAGGTTCTCACAGATACGCAGTATTTT. As protein: CSVEDLQVLTDTQYF.

The chain couples TRBV7-2 to TRBJ1-4; 7 bases fit TRBD1. With 0 bases clipped from V and 8 bases from J, the junction kept 6 bases outside the gene matches. Per germline, CDR1 SGHTA and CDR2 FQGNSA. CDR3 length: 15 amino acids. The CDR3 DNA reads as TGTGCCAGCAGCTTAGCCCGACAGGGAGGAGAAAAACTGTTTTTT. Protein sequence: CASSLARQGGEKLFF.

This rearrangement joins TRBV7-8 to TRBJ2-7; weak D call: TRBD2 (6 bases). Germline CDR1 SGHVS, CDR2 FQNEAQ. CDR3 size: 17 residues. Trimming left V 1 base short and J 5 bases short, with 21 bases between. The CDR3 sequence: CASSLGGGQAGLDEQYF. The CDR3 nucleotides are TGTGCCAGCAGCTTAGGAGGAGGGCAAGCGGGTCTCGACGAGCAGTACTTC. The full variable domain, its missing parts supplied by reference TRBV7-8 and TRBJ2-7, is GAGVSQSPRYKVAKRGQDVALRCDPISGHVSLFWYQQALGQGPEFLTYFQNEAQLDKSGLPSDRFFAERPEGSVSTLKIQRTQQEDSAVYLCASSLGGGQAGLDEQYFGPGTRLTVT.

This clone has at least ten counts. The V call is TRBV29-1, the J call TRBJ2-6; no clear D gene. Germline loops: CDR1 SQVTM, CDR2 ANQGSEA. This CDR3 is built from 16 residues. The ends were cut back, 0 bases at V and 0 bases at J, with 9 bases in the middle. Here the CDR3 reads CSVEDEPPSGANVLTF. CDR3 DNA sequence: TGCAGCGTTGAAGACGAGCCCCCCTCTGGGGCCAACGTCCTGACTTTC.

In DNA, the CDR3 is TGTGCCAGCAGCTCAAAGGGGATCCGGGACTACCCCTACGAGCAGTACTTC. Its translation: CASSSKGIRDYPYEQYF. The V call is TRBV7-9, the J call TRBJ2-7, with 7 bases fitting TRBD2. The junction had 14 bases not matched to a gene; V was cut back by 4 bases and J by 2 bases. The CDR3 covers 17 residues. CDR1 is SEHNR, CDR2 FQNEAQ, per germline (reference sequence).

This clone was picked up a small number of times. This chain uses TRBV19 with TRBJ2-1; the D is unclear. Trimming took 1 base from V and 2 from J, leaving 12 bases between them. CDR3 size: 16 residues. Germline CDR1 LNHDA, CDR2 SQIVND (reference sequence). The CDR3 region is CASSIGSAGAYNEQFF. The CDR3 bases are TGTGCCAGTAGTATAGGGAGTGCCGGAGCCTACAATGAGCAGTTCTTC. The full variable domain, rest sourced from reference TRBV19 and TRBJ2-1, is DGGITQSPKYLFRKEGQNVTLSCEQNLNHDAMYWYRQDPGQGLRLIYYSQIVNDFQKGDIAEGYSVSREKKESFPLTVTSAQKNPTAFYLCASSIGSAGAYNEQFFGPGTRLTVL.

In this sample, this clone turned up a few times. This specimen includes other DNA sequences encoding the same CDR3. The chain links TRBV9 to TRBJ2-5; tentatively, D is TRBD2 (6 bases). The V gene's germline CDR1 is SGDLS and CDR2 YYNGEE. The V and J ends lost 0 bases and 5 bases respectively, with 8 bases between them. This CDR3 contains 13 residues. This chain's CDR3 is CASSVGGEETQYF. DNA of the CDR3: TGTGCCAGCAGCGTAGGGGGGGAGGAGACCCAGTACTTC. The full variable domain, its missing parts supplied by reference TRBV9 and TRBJ2-5, is DSGVTQTPKHLITATGQRVTLRCSPRSGDLSVYWYQQSLDQGLQFLIQYYNGEERAKGNILERFSAQQFPDLHSELNLSSLELGDSALYFCASSVGGEETQYFGPGTRLLVL.

The rearrangement links TRBV28 to TRBJ2-5; no clear D. CDR3 length: 15 residues. CDR1 MDHEN and CDR2 SYDVKM come from the germline V gene. V was clipped by 2 bases and J by 0 bases, with 10 bases between them. CDR3 amino acids: CASSLVGVHQETQYF. The CDR3 DNA is TGTGCCAGCAGTTTAGTTGGGGTACACCAAGAGACCCAGTACTTC.

This sequence joins TRBV7-8 and TRBJ2-7; maybe TRBD2 (6 bases). This CDR3 has 13 residues. Trimming took 5 bases from V and 3 from J, leaving 11 bases between them. Germline CDR1 and CDR2: SGHVS and FQNEAQ. CDR3 DNA: TGTGCCAGCAGCGTCGGGAGCTACTACGAGCAGTACTTC. Protein product: CASSVGSYYEQYF.

This clone was counted a single time. CDR3 DNA: TGTGCCAGCAGGGAAGGAGGCGGCTACACCTTC. Protein sequence: CASREGGGYTF. This chain uses TRBV5-4 with TRBJ1-2; D is unresolved. Germline V gene sequence: CDR1 SGHNT, CDR2 YYREEE (reference sequence). The CDR3 covers 11 residues. V lost 5 bases and J 8 bases, leaving 10 bases between the germline ends. The whole variable domain, filled in from reference TRBV5-4 and TRBJ1-2, reads ETGVTQSPTHLIKTRGQQVTLRCSSQSGHNTVSWYQQALGQGPQFIFQYYREEENGRGNFPPRFSGLQFPNYSSELNVNALELDDSALYLCASREGGGYTFGSGTRLTVV.

This clone was seen only a few times. The gene calls are TRBV10-2 and TRBJ2-7; D is possibly TRBD1 (6 bases). The V and J ends lost 9 bases and 7 bases respectively, with 10 bases between them. The CDR3 sequence is 10 residues long. The germline V gene encodes CDR1 WSHSY and CDR2 SAAADI. The CDR3 sequence: CASSGEEQYF. CDR3 bases: TGCGCCAGTTCAGGGGAAGAGCAGTACTTC.

In this sample, this clone is medium-sized. V and J are TRBV14 and TRBJ2-5; possible D gene TRBD2, 5 bases. Germline-derived CDR1 and CDR2 are SGHDN and FVKESK. Trimming removed 1 base at V and 2 bases at J, with 11 bases between. This CDR3 region has 15 residues. The CDR3 reads CASSQAGNSQETQYF. As DNA, the CDR3 is TGTGCCAGCAGCCAAGCCGGGAACTCTCAAGAGACCCAGTACTTC.

This rearrangement joins TRBV30 to TRBJ1-2; D is undetermined. CDR1 and CDR2 (germline): GTSNPN, SVGIG (reference sequence). The CDR3 has 13 amino acids. The V end was cut by 5 bases, the J end by 6 bases, with 16 bases between. The CDR3 coding sequence is TGTGCCTGGGGACCGGTACCGGGGAATGGCTACACCTTC. Translating it yields CAWGPVPGNGYTF. Full variable domain (remainder filled in from reference TRBV30 and TRBJ1-2): SQTIHQWPATLVQPVGSPLSLECTVEGTSNPNLYWYRQAAGRGLQLLFYSVGIGQISSEVPQNLSASRPQDRQFILSSKKLLLSDSGFYLCAWGPVPGNGYTFGSGTRLTVV.

There are a few counts of this clone. The rearrangement uses TRBV12-5 and TRBJ2-2, with unresolved D. Germline V gene lookup returns CDR1 LGHNT and CDR2 FRNRAP. V lost 3 bases and J 6 bases, leaving 5 bases between the germline ends. This CDR3 spans 12 amino acids. The DNA of the CDR3 is TGTGCTAGTGGTTTTTGGTCCGGGGAGCTGTTTTTT. This translates into CASGFWSGELFF.

The V and J genes are TRBV30 and TRBJ2-5; D is possibly TRBD1 (6 bases). Germline CDR1 reads GTSNPN; CDR2 reads SVGIG (reference sequence). Trimming removed 3 bases from V and 7 bases from J, with 24 bases in between. The CDR3 has 16 residues. The CDR3 nucleotides are TGTGCCTGGAGCGACACGAGTTGGGGGCTGGTCGGGACCCAGTACTTC. It codes for CAWSDTSWGLVGTQYF.

This clone was seen only a few times. The chain has TRBV11-2 and TRBJ2-7, with TRBD2 as a possible D gene (5 bases). The CDR3 has 17 amino acids. The germline V and J ends were trimmed by 3 bases and 2 bases, with 20 bases remaining between them. Germline CDR1 reads SGHAT; CDR2 reads FQNNGV. The CDR3 is CASSFPRAVVGAYEQYF. The CDR3 DNA reads as TGTGCCAGCAGCTTCCCCCGAGCGGTAGTCGGGGCCTACGAGCAGTACTTC.

This clone was detected only a few times. This chain connects TRBV29-1 to TRBJ2-6, with 7 bases that match TRBD1. Germline assignment: CDR1 SQVTM and CDR2 ANQGSEA. Trimming took 0 bases from V and 0 from J; bases not matched to a gene: 11. This CDR3 is built from 19 residues. Here the CDR3 reads CSVEEGDRSLDSGANVLTF. The CDR3 nucleotides are TGCAGCGTTGAAGAAGGGGACAGATCATTAGACTCTGGGGCCAACGTCCTGACTTTC.

This clone was recorded a few times. The chain couples TRBV29-1 to TRBJ2-1; 14 nucleotides agree with TRBD2. The CDR3 runs 17 residues. After removal of 3 bases from V and 1 base from J, the junction contained 5 bases not matched to a gene. Germline CDR1 reads SQVTM; CDR2 reads ANQGSEA. The CDR3 is CSVEGLAGVESYNEQFF. The DNA for the CDR3 is TGCAGCGTTGAGGGACTAGCGGGAGTTGAGTCCTACAATGAGCAGTTCTTC.

This clone was counted only a few times. The rearrangement uses TRBV14 and TRBJ1-2, with 7 bases matching TRBD1. This CDR3 spans 15 amino acids. CDR1 SGHDN and CDR2 FVKESK come from the germline V gene. J was trimmed by 3 bases and V by 1 base; bases with no gene match: 5. CDR3 protein: CASSQGGDSYYGYTF. The CDR3 DNA follows: TGTGCCAGCAGCCAAGGAGGGGACAGCTACTATGGCTACACCTTC.

This clone came up a few times. The chain recombines TRBV29-1 with TRBJ1-1, with unresolved D. Deletions cut 4 bases from V and 1 base from J, with 16 bases between. CDR3 size: 15 residues. CDR1 is SQVTM, CDR2 ANQGSEA, per germline. CDR3 coding DNA: TGCAGCGTTGTGAGTGCAGCCTCGGGGAACACTGAAGCTTTCTTT. Protein sequence: CSVVSAASGNTEAFF.